Presented here are 20 T cell receptor beta chains from one specimen sequenced in a study of T cells after posttransplantation cyclophosphamide. Only in-frame clones appear in the TCRdb table, and some are missing; sequencing was by immunoSEQ multiplex PCR. There are around 47,000 clones in the sample; 94% occur only once, and 2.9% lies in the top ten. What was sequenced was PBMCs. Every receptor here comes from a woman between 25 and 40 years old in good health and a related stem cell transplant donor.

The V gene is TRBV10-3, the J gene TRBJ1-1; D is possibly TRBD1 (5 bases). The CDR3 sequence is 13 residues long. The germline V gene encodes CDR1 ENHRY and CDR2 SYGVKD. Trimming cost V 4 bases and J 4 bases, with 10 bases left between them. The CDR3 protein is CAISVTGGTEAFF. CDR3 coding DNA: TGTGCCATCAGTGTGACGGGGGGCACTGAAGCTTTCTTT.

Here the CDR3 reads CASSYQRGLETQYF. The CDR3 DNA reads as TGTGCCAGCAGTTATCAGCGGGGCCTAGAGACCCAGTACTTC. The chain is built from TRBV6-5 and TRBJ2-5, with TRBD2 matching over 7 bases. Germline V lookup: CDR1 MNHEY, CDR2 SVGAGI. Trimming took 3 bases from V and 4 from J; bases not matched to a gene: 5. The length of the CDR3 is 14 residues.

V is TRBV7-2 and J is TRBJ1-3, with 7 nucleotides matching TRBD1. CDR3 length: 15 residues. After removal of 6 bases from V and 1 base from J, the junction contained 6 bases not matched to a gene. Germline values: CDR1 SGHTA, CDR2 FQGNSA. The CDR3 loop reads CASSTTGISGNTIYF. As DNA, the CDR3 is TGTGCCAGCAGTACGACAGGGATATCTGGAAACACCATATATTTT. Based on the CDR3 plus reference TRBV7-2 and TRBJ1-3, the full variable domain is GAGVSQSPSNKVTEKGKDVELRCDPISGHTALYWYRQSLGQGLEFLIYFQGNSAPDKSGLPSDRFSAERTGGSVSTLTIQRTQQEDSAVYLCASSTTGISGNTIYFGEGSWLTVV.

This clone occurred a few times. The V call is TRBV6-6, the J call TRBJ2-7; TRBD1 matches 8 bases. The CDR3 sequence is 14 residues long. CDR1 and CDR2 from the germline V gene are MNHNY and SVGAGI (reference sequence). Unmatched junction bases numbered 7, after V lost 6 bases and J lost 3 bases. CDR3 nucleotides: TGTGCCAGCAGGCTCGGACAGGGATACTACGAGCAGTACTTC. It is translated as CASRLGQGYYEQYF.

This CDR3 is CASSPRQADEAFF. In nucleotides, the CDR3 is TGTGCCAGCAGCCCCCGACAGGCCGATGAAGCTTTCTTT. The genes are TRBV9 and TRBJ1-1, with D possibly TRBD1 on 6 matching bases. V was pared by 4 bases and J by 7 bases, with 14 bases between. Germline V lookup: CDR1 SGDLS, CDR2 YYNGEE. The CDR3 spans 13 residues. The full variable domain, completed using reference TRBV9 and TRBJ1-1, is DSGVTQTPKHLITATGQRVTLRCSPRSGDLSVYWYQQSLDQGLQFLIQYYNGEERAKGNILERFSAQQFPDLHSELNLSSLELGDSALYFCASSPRQADEAFFGQGTRLTVV.

This chain connects TRBV7-9 to TRBJ1-4; D perhaps matches TRBD1 (6 bases). Germline V CDR1 and CDR2: SEHNR, FQNEAQ (reference sequence). The CDR3 contains 15 residues. Trimming removed 2 bases at V and 3 bases at J, with 10 bases between. CDR3: CASSLINRANEKLFF. The CDR3 DNA sequence: TGTGCCAGCAGCTTAATAAACAGGGCTAATGAAAAACTGTTTTTT. The full variable domain, rest sourced from reference TRBV7-9 and TRBJ1-4, is DTGVSQNPRHKITKRGQNVTFRCDPISEHNRLYWYRQTLGQGPEFLTYFQNEAQLEKSRLLSDRFSAERPKGSFSTLEIQRTEQGDSAMYLCASSLINRANEKLFFGSGTQLSVL.

This chain uses TRBV18 with TRBJ1-6, with 7 bases lining up with TRBD1. From germline, CDR1 is KGHSH and CDR2 LQKENI. V shed 1 base, J shed 7 bases, and the junction held 7 bases outside the gene matches. The CDR3 covers 16 residues. CDR3: CASSPRQGGANSPLHF. CDR3 DNA sequence: TGTGCCAGCTCACCACGTCAAGGGGGCGCGAATTCACCCCTCCACTTT.

The J gene is TRBJ2-5, the V gene TRBV2; TRBD2 agrees at 8 bases. The CDR3 is 19 amino acids. Unmatched junction bases numbered 17, after V lost 1 base and J lost 4 bases. Germline V gene data show CDR1 as SNHLY and CDR2 as FYNNEI. This CDR3 reads CASSEVPYFAGGEGETQYF. CDR3 nucleotides: TGTGCCAGCAGTGAAGTCCCTTACTTTGCGGGGGGTGAGGGAGAGACCCAGTACTTC.

The chain couples TRBV5-1 to TRBJ1-1; TRBD1 agrees at 12 bases. The CDR3 has 17 amino acids. Germline-derived CDR1 and CDR2 are SGHRS and YFSETQ. V shed 1 base, J shed 5 bases, and the junction held 9 bases outside the gene matches. The CDR3 region is CASSLTPGQGALTEAFF. CDR3 sequence (DNA): TGCGCCAGCAGCTTGACCCCGGGACAGGGGGCCTTAACTGAAGCTTTCTTT.

This chain joins TRBV5-1 and TRBJ1-6; D is unclear. Trimming removed 5 bases at V and 0 bases at J, with 9 bases between. Germline CDR1 reads SGHRS; CDR2 reads YFSETQ. The CDR3 has 15 residues. The CDR3 nucleotides are TGCGCCAGCAGTTTCGAGAGCTCCTATAATTCACCCCTCCACTTT. Its translation is CASSFESSYNSPLHF.

The chain carries TRBV5-1 and TRBJ2-7; D is unclear. The length of the CDR3 is 14 residues. V lost 0 bases, J lost 5 bases, and 12 bases lay in between. CDR1 is SGHRS, CDR2 YFSETQ, per germline. CDR3 DNA: TGCGCCAGCAGCTTGGTGGAGAAGGTCGACGAGCAGTACTTC. It is translated as CASSLVEKVDEQYF.

V usage is TRBV19 and J usage is TRBJ2-4, with 7 nucleotides matching TRBD1. The CDR3 totals 14 residues. CDR1 LNHDA and CDR2 SQIVND come from the germline V gene (reference sequence). Losses at the gene ends were 4 bases for V and 14 bases for J; bases not matched to a gene: 14. CDR3 in amino acids: CASSKSDDRAREYF. The CDR3 coding sequence is TGTGCCAGTAGTAAGTCCGACGACAGGGCGAGGGAGTACTTC.

The CDR3 sequence: CASSTLYEQYF. DNA for the CDR3: TGTGCCAGCAGTACTCTCTACGAGCAGTACTTC. The rearrangement links TRBV28 to TRBJ2-7; no reliable D call. V gave up 5 bases and J gave up 3 bases, with 5 bases separating them. The length of the CDR3 is 11 residues. Germline CDR1 MDHEN, CDR2 SYDVKM.

The rearrangement joins TRBV7-2 to TRBJ1-5, with D maybe TRBD1 (5 bases). Germline V gene data show CDR1 as SGHTA and CDR2 as FQGNSA. Trimming cost V 7 bases and J 6 bases, with 19 bases left between them. The CDR3 has 15 amino acids. CDR3 nucleotides: TGTGCCAGCACCACCCCTGGAGGGGTTGGTCAGCCCCAGCATTTT. It yields the protein CASTTPGGVGQPQHF.

The rearrangement links TRBV18 to TRBJ2-1, with a possible D match to TRBD2 (6 bases). The germline V gene encodes CDR1 KGHSH and CDR2 LQKENI. Trimming removed 9 bases at V and 4 bases at J, with 19 bases between. This CDR3 spans 15 amino acids. The CDR3 region is CASLAGTGTYNEQFF. The CDR3 DNA sequence: TGTGCCAGTCTCGCCGGGACTGGAACGTACAATGAGCAGTTCTTC.

This sequence joins TRBV14 and TRBJ1-5; the match to TRBD1 covers 7 bases. V lost 1 base to trimming and J lost 1 base; unmatched junction nucleotides: 7. The CDR3 extends over 17 amino acids. Germline V gene lookup returns CDR1 SGHDN and CDR2 FVKESK. The CDR3 sequence is CASSQVASGGSNQPQHF. CDR3 bases: TGTGCCAGCAGCCAAGTGGCGTCAGGGGGGAGCAATCAGCCCCAGCATTTT.

The chain joins TRBV5-6 to TRBJ1-5; no firm D call. CDR3 length: 15 amino acids. Per germline, CDR1 SGHDT and CDR2 YYEEEE. V shed 3 bases and J shed 4 bases, with 14 bases lying between them. CDR3 in amino acids: CASSSRPGANQPQHF. CDR3 coding DNA: TGTGCCAGCAGCTCAAGACCGGGAGCTAATCAGCCCCAGCATTTT.

The J gene is TRBJ2-1, the V gene TRBV4-2, with 9 bases identical to TRBD2. V shed 5 bases, J shed 8 bases, and the junction held 4 bases outside the gene matches. This CDR3 contains 13 residues. Germline V lookup: CDR1 LGHNA, CDR2 YNFKEQ. The CDR3: CASSASGRHEQFF. DNA for the CDR3: TGTGCCAGCAGCGCAAGCGGGAGGCATGAGCAGTTCTTC.

The V and J genes are TRBV19 and TRBJ1-1; TRBD1 aligns across 8 bases. This CDR3 contains 14 residues. The germline V gene encodes CDR1 LNHDA and CDR2 SQIVND (reference sequence). J was trimmed by 2 bases and V by 6 bases; bases with no gene match: 5. The DNA of the CDR3 is TGTGCCAGTAGCGGACAGGGCTTCAACACTGAAGCTTTCTTT. Amino acids: CASSGQGFNTEAFF.

The chain carries TRBV9 and TRBJ2-7; 10 bases line up with TRBD2. Germline-derived CDR1 and CDR2 are SGDLS and YYNGEE. The CDR3 spans 16 residues. With V trimmed by 0 bases and J by 7 bases, 10 bases remained unmatched. CDR3 residues: CASSVGGLAGAREQYF. CDR3 nucleotide sequence: TGTGCCAGCAGCGTAGGAGGGCTAGCGGGGGCCCGGGAGCAGTACTTC.